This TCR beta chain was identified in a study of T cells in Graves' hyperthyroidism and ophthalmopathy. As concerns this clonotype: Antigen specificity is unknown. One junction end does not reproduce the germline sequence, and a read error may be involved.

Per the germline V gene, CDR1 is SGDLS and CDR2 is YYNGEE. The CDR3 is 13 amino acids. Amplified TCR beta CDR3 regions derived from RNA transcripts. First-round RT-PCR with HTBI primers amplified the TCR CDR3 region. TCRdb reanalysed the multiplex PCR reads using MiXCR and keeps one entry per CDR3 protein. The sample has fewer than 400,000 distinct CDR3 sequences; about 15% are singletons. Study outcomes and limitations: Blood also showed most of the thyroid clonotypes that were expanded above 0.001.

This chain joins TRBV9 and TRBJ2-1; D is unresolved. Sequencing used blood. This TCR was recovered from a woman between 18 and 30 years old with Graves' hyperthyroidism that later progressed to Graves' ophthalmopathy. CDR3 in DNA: TGTGCCAGCAGCGAAGACTCCTACAGTGAGCAGTTCTTC. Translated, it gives CASSEDSYSEQFF.